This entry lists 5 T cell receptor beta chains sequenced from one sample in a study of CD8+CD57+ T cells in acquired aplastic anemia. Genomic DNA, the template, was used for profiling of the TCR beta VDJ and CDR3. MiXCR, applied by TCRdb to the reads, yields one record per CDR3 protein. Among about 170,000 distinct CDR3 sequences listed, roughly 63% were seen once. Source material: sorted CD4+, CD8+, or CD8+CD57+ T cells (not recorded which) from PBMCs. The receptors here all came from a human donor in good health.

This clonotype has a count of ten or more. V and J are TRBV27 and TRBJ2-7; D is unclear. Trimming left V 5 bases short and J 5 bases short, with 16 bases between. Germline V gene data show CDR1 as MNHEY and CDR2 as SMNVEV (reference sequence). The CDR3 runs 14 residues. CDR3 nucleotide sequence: TGTGCCAGCAGTCCCCTCGGAACCCCCCACGAGCAGTACTTC. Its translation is CASSPLGTPHEQYF.

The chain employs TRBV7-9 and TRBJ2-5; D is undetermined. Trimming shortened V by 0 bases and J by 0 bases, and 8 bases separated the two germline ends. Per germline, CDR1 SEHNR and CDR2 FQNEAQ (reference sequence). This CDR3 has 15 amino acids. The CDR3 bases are TGTGCCAGCAGCTTAGCGTCAACCCACCAAGAGACCCAGTACTTC. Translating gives CASSLASTHQETQYF.

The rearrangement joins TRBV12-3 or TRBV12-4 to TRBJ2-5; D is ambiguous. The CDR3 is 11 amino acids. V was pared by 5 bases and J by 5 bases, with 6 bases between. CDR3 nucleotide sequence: TGTGCCAGCAGTGAAGCGGAGACCCAGTACTTC. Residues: CASSEAETQYF.

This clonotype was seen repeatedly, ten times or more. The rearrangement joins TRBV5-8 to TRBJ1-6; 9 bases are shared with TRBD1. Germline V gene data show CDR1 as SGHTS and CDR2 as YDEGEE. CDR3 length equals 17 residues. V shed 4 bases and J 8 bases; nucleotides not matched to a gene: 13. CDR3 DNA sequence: TGTGCCAGCAGCCCTGGACAGGGGACCCCTCGGGATTCACCCCTCCACTTT. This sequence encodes CASSPGQGTPRDSPLHF.

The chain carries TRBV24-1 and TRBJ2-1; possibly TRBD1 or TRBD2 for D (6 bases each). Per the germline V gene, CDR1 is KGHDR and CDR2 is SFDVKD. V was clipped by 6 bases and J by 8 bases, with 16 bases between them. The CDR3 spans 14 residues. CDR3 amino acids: CATSHPGGLDEQFF. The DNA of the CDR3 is TGTGCCACCAGTCACCCCGGGGGCTTAGATGAGCAGTTCTTC.